This TCR beta chain was sequenced during a study of cytomegalovirus exposure and HLA in healthy donors. Study-wide points: Overall, approximately 180 TCR beta chains were annotated as cytomegalovirus-associated. Across donors, presence/absence analyses took sequencing depth to be roughly uniform.

For this clone: Its target is unknown.

Healthy people donating bone marrow made up the donors. The ends were cut back, 2 bases at V and 7 bases at J, with 6 bases in the middle. Germline V gene sequence: CDR1 ENHRY, CDR2 SYGVKD. The CDR3 is made up of 12 amino acids. PCR primers comprised 60 Vbeta and 13 Jbeta primers. TCRdb's copy holds only in-frame clones and misses some; the assay was immunoSEQ multiplex PCR. The table includes approximately 98,000 clones, about 74% detected once. The V and J genes are TRBV10-3 and TRBJ1-5, with no clear D. Sequencing was carried out using PBMCs. This clonotype was sampled from a male donor in good health and CMV-seronegative. The CDR3 is CAISEPGQPQHF. In DNA, the CDR3 is TGTGCCATCAGTGAGCCGGGGCAGCCCCAGCATTTT.